This section outlines one T cell receptor beta chain sequence together with its context. Its antigen is not identified. The entry originates in a study of T-cell memory formation after mild COVID-19. In the study overall: There were largely donor-specific TCR clusters.

In germline, CDR1 is DFQATT, CDR2 SNEGSKA (reference sequence). This CDR3 comprises 15 residues. The junction had 4 bases not matched to a gene; V was cut back by 0 bases and J by 2 bases. Regarding the study as a whole: Memory cells collected pre-infection included some clones that later responded, suggesting cross-reactive memory joined. From day 15 to 85, contracting clones were balanced between CD4 and CD8, whereas later expanders leaned toward CD4+.

Employing constant-segment primers, 5'RACE generated TCR alpha and TCR beta cDNA libraries bearing sample barcodes and UMIs. TCRdb analysed the 5' RACE reads with MiXCR anew, one entry per CDR3 protein. The table lists roughly 340,000 distinct CDR3 sequences, about a sixth of them singletons. J is TRBJ1-1 and V is TRBV20-1, with 9 bases matching TRBD1. Sequenced sample: PBMCs or a T cell subset sorted from them (not recorded which). The sequence was collected from a man younger than 35 who had mild COVID-19 (a few samples of this study predate the infection). Cell type and time point are not known. The CDR3 protein is CSARERTGVNTEAFF. The CDR3 region has the DNA TGCAGTGCTAGAGAGAGGACAGGGGTTAACACTGAAGCTTTCTTT.